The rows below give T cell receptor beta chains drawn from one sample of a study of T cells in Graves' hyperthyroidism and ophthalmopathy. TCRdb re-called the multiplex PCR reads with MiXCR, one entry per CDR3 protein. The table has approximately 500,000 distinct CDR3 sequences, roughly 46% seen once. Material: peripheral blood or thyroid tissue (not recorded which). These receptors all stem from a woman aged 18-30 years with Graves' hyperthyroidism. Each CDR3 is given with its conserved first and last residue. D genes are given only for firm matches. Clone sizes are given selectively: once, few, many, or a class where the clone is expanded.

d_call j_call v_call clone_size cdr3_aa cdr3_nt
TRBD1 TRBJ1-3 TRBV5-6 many CASSIDRGSGNTIYF TGTGCCAGCAGCATAGACAGGGGCTCTGGAAACACCATATATTTT
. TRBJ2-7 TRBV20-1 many CSAVPTEISYEQYF TGCAGTGCCGTCCCCACAGAAATCTCCTACGAGCAGTACTTC
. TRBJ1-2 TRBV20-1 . CSARGFGGGYTF TGCAGTGCTAGAGGTTTCGGGGGCGGCTACACCTTC
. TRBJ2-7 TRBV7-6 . CASKTEGYEQYF TGTGCCAGCAAGACAGAGGGCTACGAGCAGTACTTC
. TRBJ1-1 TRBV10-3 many CAISEGVNAEAFF TGTGCCATCAGTGAGGGAGTAAACGCTGAAGCTTTCTTT
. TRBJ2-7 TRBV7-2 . CASSFRDTEQYF TGTGCCAGCAGCTTCCGGGACACTGAGCAGTACTTC
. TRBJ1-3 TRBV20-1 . CSARVMVRGVYTIYF TGCAGTGCTAGAGTCATGGTGCGGGGGGTATACACCATATATTTT
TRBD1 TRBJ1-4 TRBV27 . CASRWGQGGGEKLFF TGTGCCAGCAGGTGGGGACAGGGGGGAGGTGAAAAACTGTTTTTT
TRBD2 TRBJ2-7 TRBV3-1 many CASSHHGTSRTYEQYF TGTGCCAGCAGCCACCATGGGACTAGCCGAACCTACGAGCAGTACTTC
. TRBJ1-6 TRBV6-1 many CASSGRGESPLHF TGTGCCAGCAGCGGACGCGGAGAATCACCCCTCCACTTT
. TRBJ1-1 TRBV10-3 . CAISPGLALKNEQFF TGTGCCATCAGCCCCGGACTAGCGCTAAAAAATGAGCAGTTCTTT
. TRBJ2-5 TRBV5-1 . CASSFLGREETQYF TGCGCCAGCAGCTTTCTGGGGCGCGAAGAGACCCAGTACTTC
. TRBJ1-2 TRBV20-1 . CSARHRVGYTF TGCAGTGCTAGACACAGGGTTGGCTACACCTTC
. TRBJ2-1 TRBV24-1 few CATSDLARPMGPDEQFF TGTGCCACCAGTGATTTAGCACGGCCGATGGGTCCTGATGAGCAGTTCTTC
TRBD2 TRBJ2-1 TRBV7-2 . CASSLVGLAGGHNEQFF TGTGCCAGCAGCTTAGTGGGACTAGCGGGAGGACACAATGAGCAGTTCTTC
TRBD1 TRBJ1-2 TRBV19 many CASSTTGTGRGGYTF TGTGCCAGTAGTACTACAGGGACAGGGAGAGGTGGCTACACCTTC
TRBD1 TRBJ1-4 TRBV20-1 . CSARKGQGAHGEKLFF TGCAGTGCTAGAAAAGGACAGGGGGCTCATGGTGAAAAACTGTTTTTT
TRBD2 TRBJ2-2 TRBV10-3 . CATSGTSDTGELFF TGTGCCACCTCCGGGACTAGCGACACCGGGGAGCTGTTTTTT
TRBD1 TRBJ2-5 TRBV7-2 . CASSLGVRGYQETQYF TGTGCCAGCAGCTTAGGAGTCAGGGGGTACCAAGAGACTCAGTACTTC
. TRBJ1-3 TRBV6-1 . CASSPTGYGYTIYF TGTGCCAGCAGTCCGACAGGCTATGGCTACACCATATATTTT
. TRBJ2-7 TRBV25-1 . CASSLKEGASYEQYF TGTGCCAGCAGTCTGAAGGAGGGGGCTTCCTACGAGCAGTACTTC
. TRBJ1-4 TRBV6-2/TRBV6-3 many CASSSWTATNEKLFF TGTGCCAGCAGTTCCTGGACGGCAACTAATGAAAAACTGTTTTTT
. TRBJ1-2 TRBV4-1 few CASSQAEGQNMGYTF TGCGCCAGCAGCCAAGCTGAAGGCCAGAACATGGGCTACACCTTC
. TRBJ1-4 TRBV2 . CASISGGNEKLFF TGTGCCAGCATATCCGGGGGGAATGAAAAACTGTTTTTT
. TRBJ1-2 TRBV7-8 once CASITQVSYGYTF TGTGCCAGCATTACACAAGTGTCCTATGGCTACACCTTC
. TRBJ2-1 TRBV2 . CASSPGNEQFF TGTGCCAGCTCCCCTGGGAATGAGCAGTTCTTC
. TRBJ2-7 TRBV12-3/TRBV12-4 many CASSPNYEQYF TGTGCCAGCAGTCCGAATTACGAGCAGTACTTC
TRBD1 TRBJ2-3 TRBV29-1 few CSVTGTGGIDTQYF TGCAGCGTGACCGGGACAGGGGGCATCGATACGCAGTATTTT
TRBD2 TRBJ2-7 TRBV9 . CASSLGLAFSYEQYF TGTGCCAGCAGCTTGGGACTAGCTTTTTCCTACGAGCAGTACTTC
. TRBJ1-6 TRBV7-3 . CASSLRGIFSPLHF TGTGCCAGCAGCTTAAGAGGGATATTTTCACCCCTCCACTTT
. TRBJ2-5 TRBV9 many CASSEEGLETQYF TGTGCCAGCAGCGAAGAGGGATTAGAGACCCAGTACTTC
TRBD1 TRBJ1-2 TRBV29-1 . CSPRRQGYSSGYTF TGCAGTCCAAGAAGACAGGGTTATTCATCTGGCTACACCTTC
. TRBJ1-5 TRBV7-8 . CASSLFRGKLFGQPQHF TGTGCCAGCAGCTTATTCAGGGGAAAACTCTTTGGGCAGCCCCAGCATTTT
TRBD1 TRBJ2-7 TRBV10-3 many CAISVGDRAEQYF TGTGCCATCAGTGTTGGGGACAGGGCCGAGCAGTACTTC
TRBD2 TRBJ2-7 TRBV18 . CASSPDGSGQNYEQYF TGTGCCAGCTCACCAGACGGTAGCGGGCAAAACTACGAGCAGTACTTC